This entry lists 22 T cell receptor beta chains sequenced from one sample in a study of blood T cell repertoires in COVID-19. Using immunoSEQ multiplex PCR, the repertoire was profiled, and TCRdb retains in-frame clones only, with some absent. The sample holds approximately 120,000 clones; more than 80% are singletons and the top ten take about 3%. Sequenced sample: peripheral blood. The receptors derive from a woman older than 75 with COVID-19, enrolled during active disease.

V usage is TRBV28 and J usage is TRBJ1-6, with 7 bases fitting TRBD1. This CDR3 is built from 15 residues. Germline CDR1 MDHEN, CDR2 SYDVKM. The V segment lost 6 bases and the J segment 7 bases; nucleotides outside the gene matches: 9. As DNA, the CDR3 is TGTGCCAGCAGCCCCCAATGGACAGGAAATTCACCCCTCCACTTT. Translated: CASSPQWTGNSPLHF.

J is TRBJ2-4 and V is TRBV19; tentatively, D is TRBD1 (6 bases). CDR1 is LNHDA, CDR2 SQIVND, per germline (reference sequence). V was pared by 5 bases and J by 8 bases, with 16 bases between. This CDR3 contains 14 residues. The CDR3 region has the DNA TGTGCCAGTAGTGAGGCAGGGGTGAGGGACATTCAGTACTTC. Its translation is CASSEAGVRDIQYF.

The chain joins TRBV9 to TRBJ1-4; D is ambiguous. Germline V gene sequence: CDR1 SGDLS, CDR2 YYNGEE. Trimming cost V 1 base and J 5 bases, with 12 bases left between them. The CDR3 sequence is 15 residues long. The CDR3 bases are TGTGCCAGCAGCGTAAATAACGGAGGGAATGAAAAACTGTTTTTT. Translated: CASSVNNGGNEKLFF.

This clone occurred once. The J gene is TRBJ2-5, the V gene TRBV9; D is possibly TRBD1 (6 bases). Germline values: CDR1 SGDLS, CDR2 YYNGEE. The CDR3 loop spans 15 amino acids. V lost 4 bases to trimming and J lost 2 bases, with 15 bases between them. The CDR3 is CASSSSGTFQETQYF. CDR3 in DNA: TGTGCCAGCAGCTCGAGTGGGACATTTCAAGAGACCCAGTACTTC.

This sequence joins TRBV24-1 and TRBJ2-3; 11 nucleotides line up with TRBD1. V lost 4 bases, J lost 8 bases, and 7 bases stayed unmatched. The length of the CDR3 is 15 residues. The germline V gene has CDR1 KGHDR and CDR2 SFDVKD. CDR3 sequence: CATSDLGQGGGTQYF. The CDR3 nucleotides are TGTGCCACCAGTGACCTGGGACAGGGGGGTGGTACGCAGTATTTT.

The chain joins TRBV15 to TRBJ2-1; TRBD2 aligns across 7 bases. Germline trimming cut 4 bases from V and 6 bases from J; bases unmatched to any gene: 3. The V gene's germline CDR1 is LNHNV and CDR2 YYDKDF (reference sequence). The CDR3 loop spans 13 amino acids. The CDR3 DNA sequence: TGTGCCACCAGCACGGGGACTATCAATGAGCAGTTCTTC. It translates to CATSTGTINEQFF.

This rearrangement joins TRBV5-4 to TRBJ1-2; 9 positions match TRBD1. The CDR3 is made up of 18 amino acids. The trim removed 1 base at V and 4 bases at J, leaving 14 bases unmatched. The germline V gene has CDR1 SGHNT and CDR2 YYREEE (reference sequence). DNA for the CDR3: TGTGCCAGCAGCTTGTATCTGTTTGGGGGACAGGGATCCTATGGCTACACCTTC. The encoded protein is CASSLYLFGGQGSYGYTF.

The chain employs TRBV5-5 and TRBJ2-1; 9 bases align to TRBD2. CDR3 size: 16 residues. The J segment lost 8 bases and the V segment lost 4 bases, leaving 13 bases of the junction unmatched. Per the germline V gene, CDR1 is SGHKS and CDR2 is YYEKEE (reference sequence). The CDR3 loop is CASSRTWASGTDEQFF. In nucleotides, the CDR3 is TGTGCCAGCAGCCGGACGTGGGCTAGCGGGACCGATGAGCAGTTCTTC.

Only a few counts were recorded for this clone. CDR3 bases: TGTGCCAGCAGCTCTCAAGGTCTTGGGCTAGCGGGAGCTGGCGAGCAGTTCTTC. Encoded protein: CASSSQGLGLAGAGEQFF. This chain connects TRBV11-3 to TRBJ2-1; 10 nucleotides match TRBD2. CDR3 length equals 18 residues. Germline trimming cut 4 bases from V and 10 bases from J; bases unmatched to any gene: 19. The germline V gene encodes CDR1 SGHNT and CDR2 YENEEA.

This chain joins TRBV4-2 and TRBJ2-3; D is ambiguous. This CDR3 is built from 14 residues. Germline CDR1 reads LGHNA; CDR2 reads YNFKEQ. Trimming took 1 base from V and 4 from J, leaving 9 bases between them. In DNA, the CDR3 is TGTGCCAGCAGCCAAGGACTCCAGTCAGATACGCAGTATTTT. Translation: CASSQGLQSDTQYF.

The rearrangement links TRBV7-2 to TRBJ1-1; possibly TRBD1 for D (6 bases). V lost 5 bases and J lost 8, with 18 bases in between. CDR3 length: 14 amino acids. From germline, CDR1 is SGHTA and CDR2 FQGNSA. For the CDR3, the DNA is TGTGCCAGCAGCCCCTCAGGGGCCGATTTAGAAGCTTTCTTT. This encodes CASSPSGADLEAFF. The full variable domain, its missing parts supplied by reference TRBV7-2 and TRBJ1-1, is GAGVSQSPSNKVTEKGKDVELRCDPISGHTALYWYRQSLGQGLEFLIYFQGNSAPDKSGLPSDRFSAERTGGSVSTLTIQRTQQEDSAVYLCASSPSGADLEAFFGQGTRLTVV.

The V gene is TRBV27, the J gene TRBJ1-5; D unclear. The germline V gene has CDR1 MNHEY and CDR2 SMNVEV (reference sequence). The CDR3 extends over 13 amino acids. The V end was cut by 4 bases, the J end by 9 bases, with 13 bases between. DNA for the CDR3: TGTGCCAGCAGTTGGGCCGCTGGGAGGCCCCAGCATTTT. Its protein is CASSWAAGRPQHF.

The rearrangement joins TRBV3-1 (or the pseudogene TRBV3-2) to TRBJ2-7, with no clear D. The CDR3 extends over 11 amino acids. Germline CDR1 reads LGHDT; CDR2 reads YNNKEL (reference sequence). The V end lost 4 bases, the J end lost 2 bases, and 3 bases lay between the germline ends. CDR3 loop: CASSRAYEQYF. CDR3 coding DNA: TGTGCCAGCAGCCGAGCCTACGAGCAGTACTTC.

The V gene is TRBV6-6, the J gene TRBJ2-2, with a tentative D call TRBD2 (5 bases). V shed 8 bases and J shed 1 base, with 11 bases lying between them. Germline CDR1 reads MNHNY; CDR2 reads SVGAGI (reference sequence). This CDR3 comprises 14 residues. CDR3 amino acids: CASLRTLNTGELFF. The DNA of the CDR3 is TGTGCCAGCCTCCGGACTTTGAACACCGGGGAGCTGTTTTTT.

CDR3 loop: CASSLPGTGGGEQYF. The CDR3 DNA reads TGTGCCAGCAGTCTCCCCGGGACCGGCGGGGGCGAGCAGTACTTC. The chain recombines TRBV28 with TRBJ2-7, with 7 positions matching TRBD2. V lost 5 bases to trimming and J lost 6 bases; unmatched junction nucleotides: 13. Germline CDR1 MDHEN, CDR2 SYDVKM. The CDR3 has 15 residues.

In this sample, this clone turned up once. The chain couples TRBV6-2 or TRBV6-3 to TRBJ1-5; 11 positions agree with TRBD1. Germline assignment: CDR1 MNHEY and CDR2 SVGEGT. The CDR3 sequence is 15 residues long. With V trimmed by 6 bases and J by 6 bases, 7 bases remained unmatched. DNA of the CDR3: TGTGCCAGCAGCCCAAGGACAGGGGGCGTTCAGCCCCAGCATTTT. This encodes CASSPRTGGVQPQHF.

The chain is built from TRBV21-1 and TRBJ2-6; the D segment call TRBD2 is taken from the table without a DNA check. TRBV21-1 is a known pseudogene. This CDR3 contains 18 residues. The CDR3 loop reads CASSKSPRGAVGANVLTF. The CDR3 DNA reads as TGTGCCAGCAGCAAATCACCCCGGGGGGCGGTTGGGGCCAACGTCCTGACTTTC.

The V call is TRBV7-2, the J call TRBJ1-3; 8 nucleotides line up with TRBD1. Germline-derived CDR1 and CDR2 are SGHTA and FQGNSA. The CDR3 has 16 amino acids. With V trimmed by 5 bases and J by 2 bases, 8 bases remained unmatched. The CDR3 sequence: CASSLGQGGPGNTIYF. CDR3 nucleotides: TGTGCCAGCAGCCTCGGACAGGGAGGGCCTGGAAACACCATATATTTT. The full variable domain, completed using reference TRBV7-2 and TRBJ1-3, is GAGVSQSPSNKVTEKGKDVELRCDPISGHTALYWYRQSLGQGLEFLIYFQGNSAPDKSGLPSDRFSAERTGGSVSTLTIQRTQQEDSAVYLCASSLGQGGPGNTIYFGEGSWLTVV.

This chain joins TRBV6-5 and TRBJ1-4; the match to TRBD1 covers 11 bases. The V gene's germline CDR1 is MNHEY and CDR2 SVGAGI. V lost 6 bases and J lost 10; bases outside the gene matches: 1. The CDR3 runs 12 residues. The CDR3 reads CASRGTGGKLFF. The CDR3 region has the DNA TGTGCCAGCAGAGGGACAGGGGGAAAACTGTTTTTT.

The V and J genes are TRBV2 and TRBJ2-3, with TRBD2 identical over 8 bases. The CDR3 is 15 residues long. After removal of 7 bases from V and 5 bases from J, the junction contained 11 bases not matched to a gene. Looked up from germline, CDR1 is SNHLY and CDR2 is FYNNEI. The CDR3 is CASIMSGRVLDTQYF. CDR3 DNA: TGTGCCAGCATTATGAGCGGGAGAGTTTTAGATACGCAGTATTTT.

Remarks on this clone: This sample also contains other DNA sequences that code for the same CDR3. The CDR3 protein is CASSLGGTYNEQFF. DNA for the CDR3: TGTGCCAGCAGCCTAGGCGGGACTTACAATGAGCAGTTCTTC. The chain links TRBV7-2 to TRBJ2-1, with D possibly being TRBD2 (6 bases). V was clipped by 5 bases and J by 4 bases, with 12 bases between them. Per germline, CDR1 SGHTA and CDR2 FQGNSA. The CDR3 consists of 14 residues.

V gene TRBV4-2 combines with J gene TRBJ1-1, with D possibly being TRBD1 (5 bases). V was shortened by 0 bases and J by 7 bases, with 12 bases between the two germline ends. CDR3 length equals 14 residues. Germline CDR1 and CDR2: LGHNA and YNFKEQ. Here the CDR3 DNA reads TGTGCCAGCAGCCAAGACTCCGCCAGGGATGAAGCTTTCTTT. It encodes CASSQDSARDEAFF.